The 8 T cell receptor beta chains below come from one sample, sequenced in a study of shared clonotypes between healthy human individuals. Measured with immunoSEQ multiplex PCR; TCRdb has only the in-frame clones, and not every one. The sample includes fewer than 1.8 million clones, around 98.5% seen only once; the top ten take under 0.45%. Sequenced: naive CD4+ T cells sorted from blood. Subset described: CD45RA+ positively selected. Receptors originate from a man younger than 40 in good health.

This chain connects TRBV7-6 to TRBJ2-2; 8 nucleotides line up with TRBD1. Germline values: CDR1 SGHVS, CDR2 FNYEAQ. This CDR3 contains 16 residues. Losses at the gene ends were 2 bases for V and 0 bases for J; bases not matched to a gene: 2. The CDR3 region has the DNA TGTGCCAGCAGCTTATCGACAGGGGCGAACACCGGGGAGCTGTTTTTT. It codes for CASSLSTGANTGELFF.

The chain is built from TRBV4-1 and TRBJ2-1; D possibly matches TRBD1 or TRBD2 (5 bases each). The germline V and J ends were trimmed by 0 bases and 15 bases, with 15 bases remaining between them. This CDR3 spans 13 amino acids. Germline values: CDR1 MGHRA, CDR2 YSYEKL. CDR3 sequence reads: CASSQEGTGSGFF. DNA of the CDR3: TGCGCCAGCAGCCAAGAAGGGACGGGCTCGGGGTTCTTC.

The rearrangement links TRBV7-9 to TRBJ2-1; TRBD2 aligns across 12 bases. The CDR3 has 15 residues. CDR1 SEHNR and CDR2 FQNEAQ come from the germline V gene (reference sequence). V lost 4 bases to trimming and J lost 8 bases; unmatched junction nucleotides: 6. The CDR3 DNA is TGTGCCAGCAGCTCGACTAGCGGGGGCGCGGATGAGCAGTTCTTC. Translating it yields CASSSTSGGADEQFF.

The rearrangement joins TRBV5-1 to TRBJ2-1; D might be TRBD2 (5 bases). There are 14 residues in the CDR3. Deletions cut 7 bases from V and 0 bases from J, with 11 bases between. In germline, CDR1 is SGHRS, CDR2 YFSETQ. The DNA of the CDR3 is TGCGCCAGCGCGCGGACTGGCTCCTACAATGAGCAGTTCTTC. Translation gives CASARTGSYNEQFF.

V usage is TRBV18 and J usage is TRBJ1-2, with TRBD1 identical over 7 bases. Germline V gene data show CDR1 as KGHSH and CDR2 as LQKENI. This CDR3 has 13 residues. V shed 1 base, J shed 8 bases, and the junction held 4 bases outside the gene matches. The CDR3 DNA is TGTGCCAGCTCACCACGGACAGGCAGAGGCTACACCTTC. It codes for CASSPRTGRGYTF.

The chain has TRBV5-1 and TRBJ1-2; D unresolved. The CDR3 is made up of 13 amino acids. The V gene's germline CDR1 is SGHRS and CDR2 YFSETQ. V dropped 0 bases and J dropped 5 bases, with 8 bases sitting between them. CDR3 coding DNA: TGCGCCAGCAGCTTGGAGGCGGTTTATGGCTACACCTTC. Protein: CASSLEAVYGYTF.

The gene calls are TRBV4-1 and TRBJ1-5, with unresolved D. Trimming left V 3 bases short and J 7 bases short, with 16 bases between. The CDR3 has 15 amino acids. Germline assignment: CDR1 MGHRA and CDR2 YSYEKL. CDR3 DNA: TGCGCCAGCAGCCATCTGGCTTTACCTGTCCAGCCCCAGCATTTT. Residues: CASSHLALPVQPQHF.

This chain joins TRBV7-9 and TRBJ1-2; D is unclear. The germline V gene has CDR1 SEHNR and CDR2 FQNEAQ (reference sequence). This CDR3 has 15 amino acids. V lost 5 bases, J lost 0 bases, and 13 bases lay in between. CDR3 sequence: CASSGRALTNYGYTF. The DNA for the CDR3 is TGTGCCAGCAGCGGTAGGGCCTTAACTAACTATGGCTACACCTTC.